The 11 T cell receptor beta chains reported below all come from one sample, sequenced in a study of regulatory T cells in long-lasting Graves disease. Combining iRepertoire HTBI primers with Arm-PCR of CDR3 regions, the authors built TCR beta libraries. TCRdb reprocessed the multiplex PCR reads via MiXCR and lists one record per CDR3 protein. The sample includes 420,000 or so distinct CDR3 sequences, about 15% seen only once; the top ten take about 23%. The time point: newly diagnosed GD, antithyroid drugs for less than 3 months. With RNA extracted from PBMCs as input, the TCR library was made. The data also belong to a second study, concerning T cells in Graves' hyperthyroidism and ophthalmopathy.

The sequenced sample was peripheral blood mononuclear cells (PBMCs), obtained at new diagnosis, from a patient treated with antithyroid drugs. These receptors were taken from a woman aged 18-29 years with Graves disease.

This clonotype has ten or more counts. This chain links TRBV6-1 with TRBJ2-7; no clear D. The ends were cut back, 0 bases at V and 9 bases at J, with 12 bases in the middle. This CDR3 contains 13 residues. In germline, CDR1 is MNHNS, CDR2 SASEGT. The CDR3 DNA follows: TGTGCCAGCAGTGAAGCTCTCATCGACCGGCAGTACTTC. Amino acid sequence: CASSEALIDRQYF.

This clonotype appeared many times. This chain connects TRBV3-1 to TRBJ2-1; 7 bases are shared with TRBD2. Germline CDR1 and CDR2: LGHDT and YNNKEL (reference sequence). This CDR3 is built from 14 residues. The J segment lost 5 bases and the V segment lost 1 base, leaving 2 bases of the junction unmatched. CDR3 sequence (DNA): TGTGCCAGCAGCCAAGGACTAGCCAACAATGAGCAGTTCTTC. Translation: CASSQGLANNEQFF.

This clonotype was seen at least ten times. The rearrangement uses TRBV2 and TRBJ2-5; 7 bases fit TRBD2. The germline V gene has CDR1 SNHLY and CDR2 FYNNEI. The CDR3 extends over 15 amino acids. V lost 3 bases, J lost 5 bases, and 9 bases stayed unmatched. CDR3 in DNA: TGTGCCAGCAGTGAGGGCGGGGGAGGAACGGAGACCCAGTACTTC. Translated: CASSEGGGGTETQYF.

The chain has TRBV6-5 and TRBJ2-1; 7 bases are shared with TRBD2. Germline CDR1 and CDR2: MNHEY and SVGAGI. CDR3 length: 19 residues. V trimming: 0 bases; J trimming: 2 bases; junction bases outside the gene matches: 13. CDR3: CASSYSGSKWGGAYNEQFF. The CDR3 DNA is TGTGCCAGCAGTTACTCAGGGTCCAAGTGGGGGGGTGCCTACAATGAGCAGTTCTTC.

This clonotype was counted only a few times. Given the absence of the conserved phenylalanine or tryptophan at the CDR3 end, a read error is likely. No DNA is shown, since the ends of the CDR3 on it are uncertain; the CDR3 is the one TCRdb lists. J is TRBJ2-1 and V is TRBV12-3 or TRBV12-4; TRBD2 is the table's D call and was not checked against the DNA. The CDR3 length equals 14 residues, ends included. CDR3 protein: CASTLHMGVNEPFL.

This clonotype has ten or more counts. The chain links TRBV30 to TRBJ1-1; D not certain. Germline assignment: CDR1 GTSNPN and CDR2 SVGIG (reference sequence). The CDR3 loop spans 14 amino acids. V lost 4 bases to trimming and J lost 0 bases, with 12 bases between them. DNA for the CDR3: TGTGCCTGGATCATTCAGGCATTGAACACTGAAGCTTTCTTT. It specifies CAWIIQALNTEAFF.

V is TRBV3-1 and J is TRBJ2-2; possible D gene TRBD1, 5 bases. Trimming left V 4 bases short and J 1 base short, with 10 bases between. Germline CDR1 LGHDT, CDR2 YNNKEL (reference sequence). The CDR3 sequence is 15 residues long. CDR3 nucleotides: TGTGCCAGCAGCCTCCGTCAGGGGAACACCGGGGAGCTGTTTTTT. Protein product: CASSLRQGNTGELFF.

This clonotype was counted at least ten times. This sequence joins TRBV2 and TRBJ2-1, with D possibly being TRBD1 (5 bases). Germline CDR1 and CDR2: SNHLY and FYNNEI. The CDR3 has 12 residues. Trimming removed 6 bases from V and 6 bases from J, with 9 bases in between. CDR3: CASSSDSNEQFF. In nucleotides, the CDR3 is TGTGCCAGCAGCTCAGACAGCAATGAGCAGTTCTTC.

This clonotype was seen repeatedly, ten times or more. This chain links TRBV11-2 with TRBJ2-1; D remains unclear. Germline V gives CDR1 SGHAT, CDR2 FQNNGV. The CDR3 loop spans 12 amino acids. With 5 bases removed from V and 1 base from J, the gap between germline ends came to 3 bases. The CDR3, as DNA: TGTGCCAGCAGCCGTTCCTACAATGAGCAGTTCTTC. It yields the protein CASSRSYNEQFF.

At least ten counts were recorded for this clonotype. The rearrangement joins TRBV12-3 or TRBV12-4 to TRBJ2-2; 7 bases match TRBD2. Trimming took 3 bases from V and 5 from J; bases not matched to a gene: 9. The CDR3 covers 16 residues. The CDR3 DNA is TGTGCCAGCAGTTTTATGAGACTAGCAAGAACCGGGGAGCTGTTTTTT. Its protein product is CASSFMRLARTGELFF.

This clonotype was picked up many times. V usage is TRBV12-3 or TRBV12-4 and J usage is TRBJ2-1; 7 positions match TRBD1. V lost 6 bases, J lost 5 bases, and 10 bases stayed unmatched. CDR3 length: 15 amino acids. CDR3 loop: CASRSLDRSDNEQFF. CDR3 coding DNA: TGTGCCAGCAGATCTTTGGACAGGTCAGACAATGAGCAGTTCTTC.